The present T cell receptor beta chain was sequenced within a study of blood T cell repertoires in COVID-19. In the study overall: Material from acute and convalescent COVID-19 was sourced from the United States, Italy and Spain. In each case, the material was cDNA or gDNA derived from T cells, B-cell-depleted T cells, or PBMCs.

V gave up 4 bases and J gave up 1 base; unmatched junction bases: 11. The CDR3 sequence is 17 residues long. CDR1 is SGHNT and CDR2 is YYREEE in the germline V gene (reference sequence). This clone appeared once. The table came from immunoSEQ multiplex PCR; TCRdb's copy has only in-frame clones and leaves some out. This table has tens of thousands of clones, approximately 84% appearing once. This receptor was taken from a human donor in a cohort sampled during active COVID-19. Sequenced input: peripheral blood. The genes are TRBV5-4 and TRBJ2-5; 9 bases map to TRBD2. The CDR3 spells CASSPAGGALLQETQYF. CDR3 coding DNA: TGTGCCAGCAGCCCGGCGGGGGGGGCCTTACTCCAAGAGACCCAGTACTTC.